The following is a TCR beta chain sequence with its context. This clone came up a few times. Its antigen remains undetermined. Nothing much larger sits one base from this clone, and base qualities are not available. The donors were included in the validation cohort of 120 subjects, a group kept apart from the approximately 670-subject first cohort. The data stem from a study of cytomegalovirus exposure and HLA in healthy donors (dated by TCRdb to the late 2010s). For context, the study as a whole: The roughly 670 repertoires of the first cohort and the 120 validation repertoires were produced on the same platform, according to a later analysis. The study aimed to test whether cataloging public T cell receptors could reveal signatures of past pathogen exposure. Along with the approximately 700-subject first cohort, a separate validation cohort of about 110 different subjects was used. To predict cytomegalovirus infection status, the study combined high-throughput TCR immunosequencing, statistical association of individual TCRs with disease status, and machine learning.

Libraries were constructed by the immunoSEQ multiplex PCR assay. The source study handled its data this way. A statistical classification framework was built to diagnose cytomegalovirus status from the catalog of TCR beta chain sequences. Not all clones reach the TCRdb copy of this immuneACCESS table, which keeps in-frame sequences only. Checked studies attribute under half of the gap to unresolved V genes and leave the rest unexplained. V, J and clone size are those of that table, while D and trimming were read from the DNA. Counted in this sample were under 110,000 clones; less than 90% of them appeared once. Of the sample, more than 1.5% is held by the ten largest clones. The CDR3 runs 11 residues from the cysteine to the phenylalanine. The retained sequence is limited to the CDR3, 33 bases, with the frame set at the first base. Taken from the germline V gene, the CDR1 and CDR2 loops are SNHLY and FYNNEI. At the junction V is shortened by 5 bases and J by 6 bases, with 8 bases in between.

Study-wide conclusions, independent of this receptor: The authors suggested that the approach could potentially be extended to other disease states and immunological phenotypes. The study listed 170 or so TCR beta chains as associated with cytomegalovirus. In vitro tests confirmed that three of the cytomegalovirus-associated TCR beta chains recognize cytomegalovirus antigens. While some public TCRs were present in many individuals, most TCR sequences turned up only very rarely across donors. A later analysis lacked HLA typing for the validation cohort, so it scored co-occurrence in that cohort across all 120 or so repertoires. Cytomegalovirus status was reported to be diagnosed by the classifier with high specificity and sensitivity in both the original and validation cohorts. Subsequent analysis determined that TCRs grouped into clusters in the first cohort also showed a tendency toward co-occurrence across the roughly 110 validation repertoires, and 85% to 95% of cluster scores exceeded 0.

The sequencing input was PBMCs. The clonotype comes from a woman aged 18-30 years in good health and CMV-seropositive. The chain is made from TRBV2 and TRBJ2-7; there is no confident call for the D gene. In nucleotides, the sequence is TGTGCCAGCAGTACTATAGCCGAGCAGTACTTC. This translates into CASSTIAEQYF.